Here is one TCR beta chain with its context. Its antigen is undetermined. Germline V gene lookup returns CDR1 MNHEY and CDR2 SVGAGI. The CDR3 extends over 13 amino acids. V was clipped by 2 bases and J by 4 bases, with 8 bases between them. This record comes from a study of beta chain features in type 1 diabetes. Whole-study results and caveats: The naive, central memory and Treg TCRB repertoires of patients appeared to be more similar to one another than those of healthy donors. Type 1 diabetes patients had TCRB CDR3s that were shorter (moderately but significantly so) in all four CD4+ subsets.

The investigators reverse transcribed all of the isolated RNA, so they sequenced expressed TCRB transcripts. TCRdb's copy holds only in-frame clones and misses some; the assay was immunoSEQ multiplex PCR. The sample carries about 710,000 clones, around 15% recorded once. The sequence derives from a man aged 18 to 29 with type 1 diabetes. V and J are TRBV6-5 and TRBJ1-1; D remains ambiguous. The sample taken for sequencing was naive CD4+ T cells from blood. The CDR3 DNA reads TGTGCCAGCAGTTACCGGGAGGGCACTGAAGCTTTCTTT. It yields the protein CASSYREGTEAFF.